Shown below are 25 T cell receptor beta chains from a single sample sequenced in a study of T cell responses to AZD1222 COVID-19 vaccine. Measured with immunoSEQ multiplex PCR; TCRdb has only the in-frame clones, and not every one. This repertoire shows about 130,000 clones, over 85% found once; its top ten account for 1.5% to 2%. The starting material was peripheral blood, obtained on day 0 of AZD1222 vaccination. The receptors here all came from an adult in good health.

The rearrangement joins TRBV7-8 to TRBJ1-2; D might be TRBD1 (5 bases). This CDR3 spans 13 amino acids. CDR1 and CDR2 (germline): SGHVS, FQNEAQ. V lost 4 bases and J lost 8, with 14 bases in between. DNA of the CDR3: TGTGCCAGCAGCTCGATAGGGGCCTGGGGCTACACCTTC. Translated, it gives CASSSIGAWGYTF.

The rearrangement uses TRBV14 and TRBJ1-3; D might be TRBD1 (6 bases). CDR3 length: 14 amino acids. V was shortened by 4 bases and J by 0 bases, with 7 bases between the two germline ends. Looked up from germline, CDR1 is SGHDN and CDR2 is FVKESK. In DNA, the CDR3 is TGTGCCAGCAGCCGGGACACCTCTGGAAACACCATATATTTT. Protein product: CASSRDTSGNTIYF.

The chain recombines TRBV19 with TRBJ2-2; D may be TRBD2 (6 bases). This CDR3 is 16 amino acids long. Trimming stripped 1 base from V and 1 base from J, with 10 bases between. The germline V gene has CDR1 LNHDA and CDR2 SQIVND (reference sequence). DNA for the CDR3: TGTGCCAGTAGTATAGCGGGACTTAAGAACACCGGGGAGCTGTTTTTT. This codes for CASSIAGLKNTGELFF.

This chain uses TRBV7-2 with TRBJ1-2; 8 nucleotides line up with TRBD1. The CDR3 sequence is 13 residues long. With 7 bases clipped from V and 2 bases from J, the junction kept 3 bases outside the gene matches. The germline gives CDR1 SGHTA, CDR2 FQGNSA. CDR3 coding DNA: TGTGCCAGCACCCGACAGGGGAACTATGGCTACACCTTC. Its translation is CASTRQGNYGYTF. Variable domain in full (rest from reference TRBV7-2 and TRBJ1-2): GAGVSQSPSNKVTEKGKDVELRCDPISGHTALYWYRQSLGQGLEFLIYFQGNSAPDKSGLPSDRFSAERTGGSVSTLTIQRTQQEDSAVYLCASTRQGNYGYTFGSGTRLTVV.

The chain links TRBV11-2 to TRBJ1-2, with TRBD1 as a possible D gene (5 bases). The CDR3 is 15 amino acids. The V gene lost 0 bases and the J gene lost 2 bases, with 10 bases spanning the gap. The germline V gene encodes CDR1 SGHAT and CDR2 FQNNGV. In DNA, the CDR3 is TGTGCCAGCAGCTTAGATAACCACAGGAACTATGGCTACACCTTC. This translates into CASSLDNHRNYGYTF.

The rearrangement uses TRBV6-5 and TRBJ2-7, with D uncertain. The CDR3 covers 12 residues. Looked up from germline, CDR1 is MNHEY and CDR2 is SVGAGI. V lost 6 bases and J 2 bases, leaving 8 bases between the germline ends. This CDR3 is CASSGPTYEQYF. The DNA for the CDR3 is TGTGCCAGCAGCGGCCCCACCTACGAGCAGTACTTC.

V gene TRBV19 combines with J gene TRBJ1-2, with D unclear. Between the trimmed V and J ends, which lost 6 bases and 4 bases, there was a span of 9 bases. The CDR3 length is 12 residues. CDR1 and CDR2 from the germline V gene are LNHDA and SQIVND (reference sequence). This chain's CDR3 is CASRDVAYGYTF. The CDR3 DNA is TGTGCCAGTAGGGATGTTGCCTATGGCTACACCTTC.

This chain's CDR3 is CASSYDRSSGANVLTF. In DNA form, the CDR3 reads TGTGCCAGCAGTTACGACAGGAGCTCTGGGGCCAACGTCCTGACTTTC. The rearrangement uses TRBV5-4 and TRBJ2-6, with D perhaps TRBD1 (6 bases). The germline V gene has CDR1 SGHNT and CDR2 YYREEE (reference sequence). The CDR3 loop spans 16 amino acids. Between the trimmed V and J ends, which lost 5 bases and 0 bases, there was a span of 12 bases.

The CDR3 DNA reads TGTGCCAGCAGTTTAGTTGTGGGGTCTTCGCTGGCGCCCCAGCATTTT. Its protein is CASSLVVGSSLAPQHF. The rearrangement uses TRBV28 and TRBJ1-5, with D uncertain. From germline, CDR1 is MDHEN and CDR2 SYDVKM. This CDR3 comprises 16 residues. Trimming took off 2 bases at V and 9 bases at J, with 20 bases between the two ends.

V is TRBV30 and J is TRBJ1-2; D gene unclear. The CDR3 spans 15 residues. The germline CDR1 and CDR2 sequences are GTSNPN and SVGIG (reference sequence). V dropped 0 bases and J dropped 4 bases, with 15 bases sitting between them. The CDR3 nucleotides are TGTGCCTGGAGTGTCCGCCTCCCAGGCCCCTATGGCTACACCTTC. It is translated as CAWSVRLPGPYGYTF. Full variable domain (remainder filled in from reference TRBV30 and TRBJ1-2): SQTIHQWPATLVQPVGSPLSLECTVEGTSNPNLYWYRQAAGRGLQLLFYSVGIGQISSEVPQNLSASRPQDRQFILSSKKLLLSDSGFYLCAWSVRLPGPYGYTFGSGTRLTVV.

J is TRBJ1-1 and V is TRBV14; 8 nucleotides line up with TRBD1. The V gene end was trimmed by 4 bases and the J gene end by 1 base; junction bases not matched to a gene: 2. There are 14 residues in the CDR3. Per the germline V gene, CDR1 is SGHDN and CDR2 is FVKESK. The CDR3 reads CASSPDRGNTEAFF. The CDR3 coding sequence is TGTGCCAGCAGCCCAGACAGGGGGAACACTGAAGCTTTCTTT.

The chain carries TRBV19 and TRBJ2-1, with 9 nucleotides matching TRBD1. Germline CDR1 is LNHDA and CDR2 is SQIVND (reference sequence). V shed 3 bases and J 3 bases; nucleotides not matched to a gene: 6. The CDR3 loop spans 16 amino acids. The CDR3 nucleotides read TGTGCCAGTAGTATTCGGGGACAGGGATTCTACAATGAGCAGTTCTTC. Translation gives CASSIRGQGFYNEQFF.

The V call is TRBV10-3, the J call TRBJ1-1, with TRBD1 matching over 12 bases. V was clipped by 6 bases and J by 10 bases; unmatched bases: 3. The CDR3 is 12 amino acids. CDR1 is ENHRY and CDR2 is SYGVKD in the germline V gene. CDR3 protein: CAISGTGGAAFF. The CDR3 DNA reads TGTGCCATCAGCGGGACAGGGGGCGCAGCTTTCTTT.

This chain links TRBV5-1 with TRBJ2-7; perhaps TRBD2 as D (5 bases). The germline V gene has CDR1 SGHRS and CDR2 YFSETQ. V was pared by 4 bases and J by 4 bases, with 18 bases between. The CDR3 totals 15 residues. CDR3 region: CASSPMDSVKYEQYF. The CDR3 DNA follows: TGCGCCAGCAGCCCCATGGACTCGGTTAAATACGAGCAGTACTTC. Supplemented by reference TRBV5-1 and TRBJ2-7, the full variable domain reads KAGVTQTPRYLIKTRGQQVTLSCSPISGHRSVSWYQQTPGQGLQFLFEYFSETQRNKGNFPGRFSGRQFSNSRSEMNVSTLELGDSALYLCASSPMDSVKYEQYFGPGTRLTVT.

The CDR3 nucleotides read TGTGCCAGCAGTTACTCGGACGTAACTTACGAGCAGTACTTC. As protein: CASSYSDVTYEQYF. The rearrangement links TRBV6-6 to TRBJ2-7; D gene uncertain. Trimming shortened V by 0 bases and J by 4 bases, and 10 bases separated the two germline ends. Germline CDR1 MNHNY, CDR2 SVGAGI (reference sequence). This CDR3 has 14 residues.

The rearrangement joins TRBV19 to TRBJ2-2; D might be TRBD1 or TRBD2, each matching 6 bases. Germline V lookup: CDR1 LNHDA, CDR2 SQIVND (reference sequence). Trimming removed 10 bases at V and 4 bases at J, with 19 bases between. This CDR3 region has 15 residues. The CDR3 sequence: CAIGDTTGATGELFF. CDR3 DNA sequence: TGTGCCATTGGGGATACTACGGGGGCCACCGGGGAGCTGTTTTTT.

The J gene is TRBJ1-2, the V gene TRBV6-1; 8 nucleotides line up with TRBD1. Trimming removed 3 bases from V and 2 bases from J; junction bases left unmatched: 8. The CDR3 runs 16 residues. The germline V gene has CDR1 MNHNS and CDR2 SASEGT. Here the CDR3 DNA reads TGTGCCAGCAGTGATATAGGCAGGGGGCGCAACTATGGCTACACCTTC. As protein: CASSDIGRGRNYGYTF.

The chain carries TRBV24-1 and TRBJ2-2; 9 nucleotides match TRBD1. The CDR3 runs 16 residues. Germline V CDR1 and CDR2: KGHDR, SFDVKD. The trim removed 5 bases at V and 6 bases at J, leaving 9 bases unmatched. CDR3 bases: TGTGCCACCAGTGCCCCCGGGACAGGGACCCCCGGGGAGCTGTTTTTT. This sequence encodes CATSAPGTGTPGELFF.

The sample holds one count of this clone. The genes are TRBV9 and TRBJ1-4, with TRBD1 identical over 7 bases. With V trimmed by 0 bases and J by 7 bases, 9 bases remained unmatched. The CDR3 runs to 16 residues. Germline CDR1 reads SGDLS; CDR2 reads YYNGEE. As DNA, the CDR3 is TGTGCCAGCAGCGTAGCCGCTGACAGGGTTGGTGAAAAACTGTTTTTT. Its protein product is CASSVAADRVGEKLFF.

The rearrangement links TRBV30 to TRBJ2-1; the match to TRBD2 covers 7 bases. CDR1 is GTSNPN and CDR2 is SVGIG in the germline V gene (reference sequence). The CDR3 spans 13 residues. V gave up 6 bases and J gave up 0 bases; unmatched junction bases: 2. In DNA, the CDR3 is TGTGCCTGCGGGGGGAGCTCCTACAATGAGCAGTTCTTC. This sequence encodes CACGGSSYNEQFF.

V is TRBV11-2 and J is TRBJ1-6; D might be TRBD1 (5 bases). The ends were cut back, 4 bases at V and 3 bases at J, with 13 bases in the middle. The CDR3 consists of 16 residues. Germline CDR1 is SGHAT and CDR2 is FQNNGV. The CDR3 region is CASSSDRTGYNSPLHF. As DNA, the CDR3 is TGTGCCAGCAGCTCCGACAGAACAGGCTATAATTCACCCCTCCACTTT.

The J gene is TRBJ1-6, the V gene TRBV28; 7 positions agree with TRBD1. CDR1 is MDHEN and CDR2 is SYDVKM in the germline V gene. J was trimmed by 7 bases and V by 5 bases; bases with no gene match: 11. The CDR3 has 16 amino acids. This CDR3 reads CASSLRGGGWNSPLHF. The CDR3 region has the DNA TGTGCCAGCAGTCTCAGGGGAGGGGGCTGGAATTCACCCCTCCACTTT.

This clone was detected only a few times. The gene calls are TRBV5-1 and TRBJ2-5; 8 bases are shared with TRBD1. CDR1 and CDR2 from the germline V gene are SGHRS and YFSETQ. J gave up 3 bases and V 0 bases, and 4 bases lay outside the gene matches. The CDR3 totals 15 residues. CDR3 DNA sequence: TGCGCCAGCAGCTTGGGACAGGGGAAGAAAGAGACCCAGTACTTC. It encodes CASSLGQGKKETQYF.

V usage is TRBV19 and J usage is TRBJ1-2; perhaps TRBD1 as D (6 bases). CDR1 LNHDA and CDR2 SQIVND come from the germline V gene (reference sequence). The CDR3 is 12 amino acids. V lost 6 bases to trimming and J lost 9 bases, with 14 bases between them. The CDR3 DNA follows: TGTGCCAGTAGGGACGGGGGGCGAAGCTACACCTTC. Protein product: CASRDGGRSYTF. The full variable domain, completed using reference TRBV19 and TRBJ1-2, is DGGITQSPKYLFRKEGQNVTLSCEQNLNHDAMYWYRQDPGQGLRLIYYSQIVNDFQKGDIAEGYSVSREKKESFPLTVTSAQKNPTAFYLCASRDGGRSYTFGSGTRLTVV.

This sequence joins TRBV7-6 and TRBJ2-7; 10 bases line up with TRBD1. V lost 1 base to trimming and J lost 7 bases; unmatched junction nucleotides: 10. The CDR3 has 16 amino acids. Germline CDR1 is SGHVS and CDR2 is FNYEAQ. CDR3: CASSLVVGTGVREQYF. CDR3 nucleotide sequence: TGTGCCAGCAGCTTAGTAGTCGGGACAGGGGTAAGAGAGCAGTACTTC.